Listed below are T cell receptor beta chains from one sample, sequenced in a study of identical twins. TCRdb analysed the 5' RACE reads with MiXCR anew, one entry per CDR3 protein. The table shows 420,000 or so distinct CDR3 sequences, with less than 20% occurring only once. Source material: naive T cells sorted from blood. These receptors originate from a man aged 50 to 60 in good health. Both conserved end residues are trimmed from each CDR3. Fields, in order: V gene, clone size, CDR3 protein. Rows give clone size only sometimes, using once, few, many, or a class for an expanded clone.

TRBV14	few	ASSQDILANNEQF
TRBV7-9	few	ASSLSGGNSPLH
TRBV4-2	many	ASSQNTGESNQPQH
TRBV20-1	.	SARFSGSSYEQY
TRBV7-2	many	ASSLAQGGGGREQY
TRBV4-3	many	ASSPGVASGSSYEQY
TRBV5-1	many	ASSPETGVEQY
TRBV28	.	ASSLRGRSDTQY
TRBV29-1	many	SVEGQGGRYVF
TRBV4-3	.	ASSQGSAGSSYEQY
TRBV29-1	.	SAPRGTGGEYGYT
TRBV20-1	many	SERLAGAYEQY
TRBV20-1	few	SAITGTSSHEQY
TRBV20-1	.	SGGRGGDYEQY
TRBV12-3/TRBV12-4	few	ASSRTKGDAAF
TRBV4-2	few	ASSQLSRGLAGTGELF
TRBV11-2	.	ASSFGRWETQY
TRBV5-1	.	ASSLATAANTDTQY
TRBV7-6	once	ASSLRPQGGPYNEQF
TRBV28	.	ASRIGQNYGYT
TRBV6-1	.	ASRPPVGGEQF